This T cell receptor beta chain was recorded in a study of blood T cells in healthy people across ages. A second PCR, run for roughly 7 to 12 cycles, used a sample-barcoded 5' primer plus a J-beta primer mix. TCRdb itself ran the 5' RACE reads through MiXCR, one entry per CDR3 protein. The profile shows roughly 1.9 million distinct CDR3 sequences, around 42% of them singletons. About this clonotype itself: Its antigen is unidentified.

V was clipped by 5 bases and J by 7 bases; unmatched bases: 11. CDR3 length: 16 residues. CDR1 is SGHVS, CDR2 FNYEAQ, per germline. Donors each provided about 9.5 milliliters of peripheral blood. General study findings and limits: Naive T cell percentage and TCR beta diversity correlated strongly. Unknown CMV status may confound age-related changes in expanded clones.

The sequence derives from a human donor in good health. Material for sequencing was blood. The gene calls are TRBV7-6 and TRBJ1-6; 7 bases map to TRBD1. The CDR3 DNA reads as TGTGCCAGCAGCCCACTTAGGGGGCCTAAAAATTCACCCCTCCACTTT. As protein: CASSPLRGPKNSPLHF. The entire variable domain, with the rest obtained from reference TRBV7-6 and TRBJ1-6, is as follows: GAGVSQSPRYKVTKRGQDVALRCDPISGHVSLYWYRQALGQGPEFLTYFNYEAQQDKSGLPNDRFSAERPEGSISTLTIQRTEQRDSAMYRCASSPLRGPKNSPLHFGNGTRLTVT.